The 18 T cell receptor beta chains below all came from one sample that was sequenced in a study of blood T cell repertoires in COVID-19. Sequencing used immunoSEQ multiplex PCR; TCRdb keeps in-frame clones, though not all of them. The table records around 140,000 clones, 80% to 85% of them present only once. Sequencing was performed on peripheral blood. All receptors derive from a man aged 25-40 years with COVID-19, enrolled during active disease.

The rearrangement links TRBV7-6 to TRBJ2-7; 9 bases align to TRBD2. This CDR3 is built from 17 residues. The germline V gene has CDR1 SGHVS and CDR2 FNYEAQ. Trimming cost V 3 bases and J 2 bases; bases outside gene matches: 11. CDR3 region: CASSFGTGTSLTYEQYF. The CDR3, as DNA: TGTGCCAGCAGCTTTGGGACGGGGACTAGCTTGACCTACGAGCAGTACTTC.

CDR3 DNA sequence: TGTGCCAGCAGCCCCCGGGGAGAGAATTCACCCCTCCACTTT. This sequence encodes CASSPRGENSPLHF. The rearrangement uses TRBV27 and TRBJ1-6; the D is unclear. This CDR3 is built from 14 residues. Looked up from germline, CDR1 is MNHEY and CDR2 is SMNVEV (reference sequence). V was clipped by 6 bases and J by 7 bases, with 13 bases between them.

This chain joins TRBV24-1 and TRBJ1-5; no firm D call. The germline gives CDR1 KGHDR, CDR2 SFDVKD. The CDR3 is made up of 13 amino acids. The ends were cut back, 5 bases at V and 3 bases at J, with 7 bases in the middle. The CDR3 sequence is CATSGGYNQPQHF. DNA for the CDR3: TGTGCCACCAGTGGAGGTTACAATCAGCCCCAGCATTTT.

This clone was counted between two and nine times. The chain recombines TRBV10-2 with TRBJ2-2, with D maybe TRBD1 (6 bases). This CDR3 has 14 amino acids. Germline V gene sequence: CDR1 WSHSY, CDR2 SAAADI. V was clipped by 6 bases and J by 3 bases, with 11 bases between them. Here the CDR3 reads CASRRQADTGELFF. The CDR3 nucleotides read TGCGCCAGCAGAAGACAGGCCGACACCGGGGAGCTGTTTTTT.

As DNA, the CDR3 is TGTGCCACCGTGGGGGCTAGCGGGACCGGCGGGGAGCAGTTCTTC. This encodes CATVGASGTGGEQFF. V is TRBV27 and J is TRBJ2-1; 9 nucleotides match TRBD2. This CDR3 has 15 residues. Germline CDR1 MNHEY, CDR2 SMNVEV (reference sequence). With 10 bases clipped from V and 10 bases from J, the junction kept 17 bases outside the gene matches.

This chain uses TRBV24-1 with TRBJ1-2; D ambiguous. Germline values: CDR1 KGHDR, CDR2 SFDVKD. Trimming removed 3 bases at V and 8 bases at J, with 15 bases between. This CDR3 has 14 amino acids. This CDR3 reads CATSDSGKGFGYTF. In nucleotides, the CDR3 is TGTGCCACCAGTGATAGCGGCAAAGGTTTCGGCTACACCTTC.

In this sample, this clone turned up a few times. The chain links TRBV7-2 to TRBJ2-5, with a tentative D call TRBD1 (5 bases). This CDR3 region has 15 residues. Trimming left V 1 base short and J 5 bases short, with 14 bases between. Germline V gives CDR1 SGHTA, CDR2 FQGNSA. CDR3 amino acids: CASSLGRQPTETQYF. In DNA form, the CDR3 reads TGTGCCAGCAGCTTAGGCCGACAGCCTACCGAGACCCAGTACTTC.

The chain has TRBV28 and TRBJ1-4, with 7 bases identical to TRBD1. This CDR3 spans 16 amino acids. The V and J ends lost 5 bases and 7 bases, in that order; junction bases with no gene match: 13. Germline CDR1 is MDHEN and CDR2 is SYDVKM. This CDR3 is CASSPHGQVSREKLFF. CDR3 in DNA: TGTGCCAGCAGTCCCCATGGACAGGTGTCACGTGAAAAACTGTTTTTT.

The chain joins TRBV27 to TRBJ2-3; 11 bases are a match to TRBD2. The V gene end was trimmed by 4 bases and the J gene end by 5 bases; junction bases not matched to a gene: 2. This CDR3 is built from 14 residues. CDR1 MNHEY and CDR2 SMNVEV come from the germline V gene (reference sequence). CDR3 sequence reads: CASSYSGRGDTQYF. CDR3 DNA: TGTGCCAGCAGTTATAGCGGGAGGGGAGATACGCAGTATTTT.

In its sample, this clone was seen once. This sequence joins TRBV18 and TRBJ2-3, with TRBD2 matching over 9 bases. Unmatched junction bases numbered 1, after V lost 3 bases and J lost 0 bases. The length of the CDR3 is 15 residues. CDR1 is KGHSH and CDR2 is LQKENI in the germline V gene. CDR3 DNA sequence: TGTGCCAGCTCACCTACTAGCGGGAGCACAGATACGCAGTATTTT. Amino acid sequence: CASSPTSGSTDTQYF.

This sequence joins TRBV12-2 and TRBJ1-1; the table assigns TRBD1, which was not confirmed against the DNA. TRBV12-2 is tagged as a pseudogene. The length of the CDR3 is 16 residues. CDR3 coding DNA: TGTGCAAGTCGCTCCGCCTTACGACAGGGGGCCACTGAAGCTTTCTTT. It yields the protein CASRSALRQGATEAFF.

CDR3 coding DNA: TGCGCCAGCAGCTCCTTAAGAGTAGCGGGGGGCCCCGGGGCGCAGTATTTT. The encoded protein is CASSSLRVAGGPGAQYF. The rearrangement uses TRBV5-1 and TRBJ2-3; 10 positions match TRBD2. CDR3 length: 17 amino acids. The V segment lost 3 bases and the J segment 10 bases; nucleotides outside the gene matches: 17. Per germline, CDR1 SGHRS and CDR2 YFSETQ.

The chain couples TRBV27 to TRBJ2-7; D not resolved. Germline CDR1 reads MNHEY; CDR2 reads SMNVEV (reference sequence). The CDR3 is made up of 15 amino acids. V was clipped by 6 bases and J by 6 bases, with 21 bases between them. In nucleotides, the CDR3 is TGTGCCAGCAGGTCCTCGATCTTACGAGGTGTCGAGCAGTACTTC. Amino acids: CASRSSILRGVEQYF.

The chain links TRBV24-1 to TRBJ1-3; TRBD1 agrees at 7 bases. The CDR3 totals 15 residues. Germline values: CDR1 KGHDR, CDR2 SFDVKD. Unmatched junction bases numbered 3, after V lost 1 base and J lost 4 bases. In nucleotides, the CDR3 is TGTGCCACCAGTGATTTCCCAGGGGGAGGAAACACCATATATTTT. Translated: CATSDFPGGGNTIYF.

J is TRBJ2-7 and V is TRBV19; 7 nucleotides align to TRBD1. V lost 5 bases to trimming and J lost 6 bases; unmatched junction nucleotides: 10. The CDR3 covers 14 residues. The germline V gene has CDR1 LNHDA and CDR2 SQIVND (reference sequence). In nucleotides, the CDR3 is TGTGCCAGTAGTGGGACAGCGACTTTGGGCGAGCAGTACTTC. Its protein is CASSGTATLGEQYF.

This clone occurred a few times. The chain recombines TRBV3-1 (or the pseudogene TRBV3-2) with TRBJ1-2; D is undetermined. The CDR3 runs to 13 residues. The V gene lost 4 bases and the J gene lost 2 bases, with 8 bases spanning the gap. Germline V gene data show CDR1 as LGHDT and CDR2 as YNNKEL (reference sequence). The CDR3 bases are TGTGCCAGCAGCCCTCCCCAGAACTATGGCTACACCTTC. Amino acid sequence: CASSPPQNYGYTF.

The chain recombines TRBV11-1 with TRBJ2-5; D unclear. The CDR3 length is 13 residues. V was pared by 2 bases and J by 3 bases, with 7 bases between. Germline-derived CDR1 and CDR2 are SGHAT and FQDESV (reference sequence). The CDR3 reads CASSLSTEETQYF. The CDR3 DNA follows: TGTGCCAGCAGCTTATCTACGGAAGAGACCCAGTACTTC.

J is TRBJ2-3 and V is TRBV9; D is perhaps TRBD1 (6 bases). Trimming took off 3 bases at V and 4 bases at J, with 12 bases between the two ends. Germline V gives CDR1 SGDLS, CDR2 YYNGEE. The CDR3 loop spans 14 amino acids. The CDR3 region has the DNA TGTGCCAGCAGCGGGCAGGGGACGTCAGATACGCAGTATTTT. Protein product: CASSGQGTSDTQYF.